The next 30 T cell receptor beta chains were all read from a single sample in a study of CD8+ T cells in alopecia areata. Extraction and reverse transcription of RNA yielded cDNA as the sequencing template. This table comes from immunoSEQ multiplex PCR, and its TCRdb copy is limited to in-frame clones, with some not included. The sample yields 160,000 or so clones, around three fifths seen once. Noted treatment: oral pan-JAK inhibitor, 5-10 mg twice daily. The starting material was CD4+ T cells sorted from blood, obtained at week 4, from a patient treated with tofacitinib. These receptors all come from a human donor with alopecia areata.

For this clone: This specimen includes other DNA sequences encoding the same CDR3. The CDR3 DNA reads TGTGCCAGCAGTTACTCTCGGGAGACCCAGTACTTC. Its translation is CASSYSRETQYF. The V and J genes are TRBV6-6 and TRBJ2-5; D not certain. The ends were cut back, 0 bases at V and 5 bases at J, with 4 bases in the middle. CDR3 size: 12 residues. In germline, CDR1 is MNHNY, CDR2 SVGAGI (reference sequence).

This clone showed up just a few times. V usage is TRBV14 and J usage is TRBJ1-2, with a weak D call TRBD1 (5 bases). The CDR3 runs to 14 residues. Germline V gene data show CDR1 as SGHDN and CDR2 as FVKESK. V shed 1 base and J shed 8 bases, with 14 bases lying between them. The CDR3 nucleotides read TGTGCCAGCAGCCAAGTGGGCAGGGAGGACGGCTACACCTTC. This sequence encodes CASSQVGREDGYTF.

The chain has TRBV4-2 and TRBJ1-5, with D uncertain. CDR1 and CDR2 from the germline V gene are LGHNA and YNFKEQ. Trimming stripped 0 bases from V and 3 bases from J, with 12 bases between. The CDR3 has 16 residues. The CDR3 protein is CASSQDASGHNQPQHF. CDR3 DNA sequence: TGTGCCAGCAGCCAAGATGCTTCGGGTCACAATCAGCCCCAGCATTTT.

This clone was counted between two and nine times. CDR3 bases: TGTGCCAGCAGGCCCCCTGGGGGGGATACCTACGAGCAGTACTTC. Amino acids: CASRPPGGDTYEQYF. The V gene is TRBV6-5, the J gene TRBJ2-7, with 7 bases identical to TRBD2. Germline values: CDR1 MNHEY, CDR2 SVGAGI. Trimming removed 6 bases from V and 2 bases from J; junction bases left unmatched: 10. The CDR3 loop spans 15 amino acids.

This clone was observed a handful of times. This chain uses TRBV10-2 with TRBJ1-4; 7 positions agree with TRBD1. Germline V gene data show CDR1 as WSHSY and CDR2 as SAAADI. The CDR3 is 13 amino acids. V gave up 3 bases and J gave up 6 bases; unmatched junction bases: 1. The CDR3 DNA reads as TGCGCCAGCAGTGATACAGGGGATGAAAAACTGTTTTTT. Its translation is CASSDTGDEKLFF.

Concerning this clone itself: The same CDR3 also results from other DNA sequences found in this sample. The CDR3 reads CASSVTGGNTEAFF. CDR3 DNA: TGTGCCAGCAGCGTAACAGGGGGGAACACTGAAGCTTTCTTT. The chain is built from TRBV9 and TRBJ1-1, with 8 bases aligning to TRBD1. V trimming: 1 base; J trimming: 1 base; junction bases outside the gene matches: 0. CDR1 SGDLS and CDR2 YYNGEE come from the germline V gene. The CDR3 is 14 residues long.

This chain links TRBV15 with TRBJ1-6; the D is unclear. Between the trimmed V and J ends, which lost 0 bases and 7 bases, there was a span of 4 bases. In germline, CDR1 is LNHNV, CDR2 YYDKDF (reference sequence). The CDR3 has 13 amino acids. The CDR3 spells CATSREGNSPLHF. The CDR3 DNA is TGTGCCACCAGCAGAGAGGGAAATTCACCCCTCCACTTT.

The CDR3 here is CASSSGGLQFF. As DNA, the CDR3 is TGTGCCAGCAGTTCCGGGGGCCTTCAGTTCTTC. The gene calls are TRBV6-5 and TRBJ2-1; TRBD1 or TRBD2 may be the D gene (6 bases each). V was trimmed by 4 bases and J by 13 bases, leaving 11 bases between them. Germline V gives CDR1 MNHEY, CDR2 SVGAGI. This CDR3 contains 11 residues.

V usage is TRBV9 and J usage is TRBJ1-6; D is uncertain. Looked up from germline, CDR1 is SGDLS and CDR2 is YYNGEE. This CDR3 has 12 residues. Trimming left V 2 bases short and J 9 bases short, with 6 bases between. The CDR3 DNA is TGTGCCAGCAGCGTCGGGAGTTCACCCCTCCACTTT. Its protein is CASSVGSSPLHF.

The V and J genes are TRBV16 and TRBJ1-2, with no clear D. The ends were cut back, 5 bases at V and 7 bases at J, with 14 bases in the middle. CDR1 and CDR2 (germline): KGHSY, FQNENV. The CDR3 is made up of 13 amino acids. The CDR3, as DNA: TGTGCCAGCAGCGAACTGGAGCGGGGTGGCTACACCTTC. This translates into CASSELERGGYTF.

CDR3 protein: CAWTGTIGAFF. The CDR3 DNA is TGTGCCTGGACAGGGACGATTGGAGCTTTCTTT. The chain has TRBV30 and TRBJ1-1, with D perhaps TRBD1 (5 bases). CDR3 length: 11 amino acids. Germline CDR1 reads GTSNPN; CDR2 reads SVGIG (reference sequence). The germline V and J ends were trimmed by 4 bases and 10 bases, with 13 bases remaining between them.

The genes are TRBV6-5 and TRBJ1-2; perhaps TRBD1 as D (5 bases). The CDR3 is 12 amino acids. The germline V gene encodes CDR1 MNHEY and CDR2 SVGAGI. V was cut by 5 bases and J by 4 bases, with 8 bases left in between. CDR3 bases: TGTGCCAGCAGTCGAGGGGTCTATGGCTACACCTTC. Its translation is CASSRGVYGYTF.

The rearrangement links TRBV29-1 to TRBJ2-5; D might be TRBD1 (6 bases). Germline V gene data show CDR1 as SQVTM and CDR2 as ANQGSEA. Trimming removed 4 bases from V and 7 bases from J, with 16 bases in between. This CDR3 has 13 residues. The CDR3: CSVGSTGIGTQYF. The CDR3 DNA is TGCAGCGTTGGATCGACAGGAATTGGGACCCAGTACTTC. The full variable domain, in which reference TRBV29-1 and TRBJ2-5 provide the parts outside the CDR3, is SAVISQKPSRDICQRGTSLTIQCQVDSQVTMMFWYRQQPGQSLTLIATANQGSEATYESGFVIDKFPISRPNLTFSTLTVSNMSPEDSSIYLCSVGSTGIGTQYFGPGTRLLVL.

With respect to this clone: Other DNA sequences from this sample encode an identical CDR3 as well. This chain joins TRBV30 and TRBJ2-5, with D perhaps TRBD1 or TRBD2 (5 bases each). Germline CDR1 is GTSNPN and CDR2 is SVGIG (reference sequence). The CDR3 spans 11 residues. The germline V and J ends were trimmed by 5 bases and 5 bases, with 9 bases remaining between them. Written as DNA, the CDR3 is TGTGCCTGGTCTGGGGGTGAGACCCAGTACTTC. It translates to CAWSGGETQYF.

The chain employs TRBV27 and TRBJ1-6; 12 nucleotides align to TRBD1. Germline-derived CDR1 and CDR2 are MNHEY and SMNVEV (reference sequence). CDR3 size: 15 residues. V dropped 10 bases and J dropped 8; count of bases not matched to a gene: 9. The CDR3 here is CATQGTGGWDSPLHF. The CDR3 region has the DNA TGTGCCACCCAAGGGACAGGGGGCTGGGATTCACCCCTCCACTTT.

The J gene is TRBJ1-6, the V gene TRBV9, with D tentatively TRBD1 (5 bases). The CDR3 runs 13 residues. The V end lost 3 bases, the J end lost 9 bases, and 10 bases lay between the germline ends. Germline CDR1 is SGDLS and CDR2 is YYNGEE. The CDR3 protein is CASSAEGSSPLHF. CDR3 sequence (DNA): TGTGCCAGCAGCGCCGAGGGGAGTTCACCCCTCCACTTT.

The chain uses TRBV7-9 and TRBJ1-2, with D possibly TRBD1 on 5 matching bases. From germline, CDR1 is SEHNR and CDR2 FQNEAQ (reference sequence). The CDR3 spans 15 residues. With 0 bases removed from V and 2 bases from J, the gap between germline ends came to 10 bases. CDR3 amino acids: CASSLAIRVNYGYTF. CDR3 nucleotides: TGTGCCAGCAGCTTAGCCATCAGGGTAAACTATGGCTACACCTTC.

As regards this clone: The sample contains more than one DNA sequence encoding this CDR3. This chain joins TRBV29-1 and TRBJ1-5, with 7 bases identical to TRBD1. This CDR3 contains 13 residues. V gave up 0 bases and J gave up 6 bases; unmatched junction bases: 2. Germline V gives CDR1 SQVTM, CDR2 ANQGSEA. CDR3: CSVEEQGGQPQHF. The CDR3 nucleotides are TGCAGCGTTGAAGAGCAGGGGGGTCAGCCCCAGCATTTT.

The chain carries TRBV25-1 and TRBJ1-6; D call uncertain. Trimming removed 3 bases from V and 6 bases from J, with 6 bases in between. The CDR3 runs to 13 residues. CDR1 is MGHDK, CDR2 SYGVNS, per germline. Here the CDR3 reads CASSDISNSPLHF. DNA for the CDR3: TGTGCCAGCAGTGACATATCTAATTCACCCCTCCACTTT.

The V gene is TRBV30, the J gene TRBJ2-3, with D possibly called TRBD1 or TRBD2 (5 bases each). The germline gives CDR1 GTSNPN, CDR2 SVGIG (reference sequence). The CDR3 has 13 residues. V lost 7 bases and J 1 base, leaving 12 bases between the germline ends. The CDR3 DNA reads TGTGCCTTCCAGGGACCACGCACAGATACGCAGTATTTT. This translates into CAFQGPRTDTQYF.

This rearrangement joins TRBV10-2 to TRBJ2-5; D perhaps matches TRBD1 (6 bases). The germline CDR1 and CDR2 sequences are WSHSY and SAAADI. The ends were cut back, 2 bases at V and 2 bases at J, with 6 bases in the middle. The CDR3 loop spans 13 amino acids. The CDR3 is CASSEGQQETQYF. CDR3 bases: TGCGCCAGCAGTGAGGGACAGCAAGAGACCCAGTACTTC.

The chain uses TRBV20-1 and TRBJ1-2, with no clear D. Trimming cost V 6 bases and J 7 bases, with 12 bases left between them. The CDR3 is 11 amino acids. In germline, CDR1 is DFQATT, CDR2 SNEGSKA (reference sequence). As DNA, the CDR3 is TGCAGTGCGAGCGATCGGAGTGGCTACACCTTC. Amino acids: CSASDRSGYTF.

This chain uses TRBV5-6 with TRBJ2-3; D not certain. The CDR3 is made up of 13 amino acids. The germline V gene encodes CDR1 SGHDT and CDR2 YYEEEE. Trimming cost V 0 bases and J 5 bases, with 7 bases left between them. DNA for the CDR3: TGTGCCAGCAGCTTGGTAGTGCTAGATACGCAGTATTTT. Translating gives CASSLVVLDTQYF.

The rearrangement uses TRBV30 and TRBJ2-7; TRBD1 or TRBD2 may be the D gene (5 bases each). Trimming left V 0 bases short and J 0 bases short, with 12 bases between. The CDR3 loop spans 15 amino acids. Germline V gene data show CDR1 as GTSNPN and CDR2 as SVGIG (reference sequence). The CDR3 loop is CAWSVLGGNSYEQYF. The CDR3 nucleotides are TGTGCCTGGAGTGTACTTGGGGGAAACTCCTACGAGCAGTACTTC.

The chain uses TRBV30 and TRBJ2-2; possible D gene TRBD1, 5 bases. This CDR3 is 13 amino acids long. Per the germline V gene, CDR1 is GTSNPN and CDR2 is SVGIG (reference sequence). Trimming cost V 8 bases and J 0 bases, with 10 bases left between them. This CDR3 reads CAQKGANTGELFF. The CDR3 DNA is TGTGCCCAAAAAGGGGCGAACACCGGGGAGCTGTTTTTT.

The sample holds a few counts of this clone. The rearrangement uses TRBV25-1 and TRBJ1-4, with 9 bases identical to TRBD1. CDR3 size: 16 residues. V lost 4 bases and J lost 7; bases outside the gene matches: 10. Per germline, CDR1 MGHDK and CDR2 SYGVNS. For the CDR3, the DNA is TGTGCCAGCAGTGGAGGGACAGGGAAACCGACTGAAAAACTGTTTTTT. Translating gives CASSGGTGKPTEKLFF. The full variable domain, completed using reference TRBV25-1 and TRBJ1-4, is EADIYQTPRYLVIGTGKKITLECSQTMGHDKMYWYQQDPGMELHLIHYSYGVNSTEKGDLSSESTVSRIRTEHFPLTLESARPSHTSQYLCASSGGTGKPTEKLFFGSGTQLSVL.

This clone has a handful of counts. J is TRBJ2-6 and V is TRBV18, with D perhaps TRBD1 (6 bases). The CDR3 covers 21 residues. V was trimmed by 1 base and J by 0 bases, leaving 22 bases between them. From germline, CDR1 is KGHSH and CDR2 LQKENI. This CDR3 is CASSPLTRTALGSSGANVLTF. DNA of the CDR3: TGTGCCAGCTCACCACTTACGAGGACAGCCTTGGGGAGCTCTGGGGCCAACGTCCTGACTTTC.

V gene TRBV7-8 combines with J gene TRBJ1-2; the D gene is possibly TRBD1 (6 bases). Germline V gives CDR1 SGHVS, CDR2 FQNEAQ. V was shortened by 5 bases and J by 6 bases, with 16 bases between the two germline ends. The CDR3 spans 14 residues. CDR3 region: CASSAQGRGDGYTF. CDR3 DNA: TGTGCCAGCAGCGCCCAGGGCAGGGGCGATGGCTACACCTTC.

This clone was seen a handful of times. V is TRBV10-3 and J is TRBJ2-5, with a tentative D call TRBD1 (6 bases). This CDR3 is built from 15 residues. The V gene lost 10 bases and the J gene lost 1 base, with 19 bases spanning the gap. CDR1 is ENHRY and CDR2 is SYGVKD in the germline V gene. CDR3 loop: CATSTSLDSQETQYF. The CDR3 DNA sequence: TGTGCCACCTCCACGTCTTTGGACAGCCAAGAGACCCAGTACTTC.

This clone was detected once. The chain is built from TRBV29-1 and TRBJ1-2, with 7 bases lining up with TRBD1. J lost 4 bases, V lost 8 bases, and 16 bases had no gene match. Germline values: CDR1 SQVTM, CDR2 ANQGSEA. CDR3 length equals 15 residues. CDR3 DNA sequence: TGCAGCTTGCGGCAAGGGACAGACCCTACCTATGGCTACACCTTC. Protein product: CSLRQGTDPTYGYTF. Full variable domain (missing parts from reference TRBV29-1 and TRBJ1-2): SAVISQKPSRDICQRGTSLTIQCQVDSQVTMMFWYRQQPGQSLTLIATANQGSEATYESGFVIDKFPISRPNLTFSTLTVSNMSPEDSSIYLCSLRQGTDPTYGYTFGSGTRLTVV.